This is a list of T cell receptor beta chains from one sample in a study of shared clonotypes between healthy human individuals. Repertoires were generated with immunoSEQ multiplex PCR, while TCRdb's copy carries only in-frame clones and drops some. The sample gives 1.4 million to 1.5 million clones, roughly 97% of which show up once; roughly 1.2% is in the top ten. Sequenced input: naive CD4+ T cells sorted from blood. The receptors derive from a man aged 25-45 years in good health. Both conserved end residues are part of each CDR3. The order of the fields is D gene, clone size, J gene, V gene, CDR3 protein, CDR3 DNA. A D gene is named only where the DNA matches it firmly. The listing skips clone size in some rows; elsewhere it reads once, few, many or a size class.

TRBD2	-	TRBJ2-7	TRBV28	CASSSLAGRDYEQYF	TGTGCCAGCAGTTCACTAGCGGGACGAGACTACGAGCAGTACTTC
-	-	TRBJ1-2	TRBV15	CATSRDPGVYGYTF	TGTGCCACCAGCAGAGATCCCGGAGTCTATGGCTACACCTTC
-	-	TRBJ1-1	TRBV5-4	CASSSPGTANTEAFF	TGTGCCAGCAGCAGTCCCGGGACGGCGAACACTGAAGCTTTCTTT
-	-	TRBJ1-1	TRBV7-3	CASSLTGSGTEAFF	TGTGCCAGCAGCTTAACAGGGTCTGGCACTGAAGCTTTCTTT
TRBD1	-	TRBJ2-7	TRBV11-2	CASSLRRGQGHLYEQYF	TGTGCCAGCAGCTTAAGAAGGGGACAGGGGCACCTCTACGAGCAGTACTTC
-	-	TRBJ2-2	TRBV5-5	CASSLAGGSTGELFF	TGTGCCAGCAGCTTGGCCGGAGGGTCGACCGGGGAGCTGTTTTTT
TRBD2	-	TRBJ2-7	TRBV4-1	CASSQERLSGGMSTYEQYF	TGCGCCAGCAGCCAAGAGCGGCTTTCGGGGGGGATGAGCACTTACGAGCAGTACTTC
-	-	TRBJ2-1	TRBV6-1	CASTQYVGSYNEQFF	TGTGCCAGCACCCAGTACGTGGGCTCCTACAATGAGCAGTTCTTC
-	once	TRBJ1-1	TRBV4-1	CASSQQDGYTAFF	TGCGCCAGCAGCCAACAAGATGGCTATACGGCTTTCTTT
-	-	TRBJ1-2	TRBV19	CASGGASYGYTF	TGTGCCAGTGGCGGGGCGAGCTATGGCTACACCTTC
-	-	TRBJ2-3	TRBV27	CASSIRFQRGTDTQYF	TGTGCCAGTTCCATCCGGTTTCAGCGCGGCACAGATACGCAGTATTTT
-	-	TRBJ2-7	TRBV21-1	CASSIRDRGYEQYF	TGTGCCAGCAGCATCCGGGACAGGGGCTACGAGCAGTACTTC
-	-	TRBJ2-2	TRBV4-3	CASSQDRGRLYANTGELFF	TGCGCCAGCAGCCAAGATAGAGGACGGTTATACGCGAACACCGGGGAGCTGTTTTTT
-	once	TRBJ2-7	TRBV7-8	CASSLAEPHEQYF	TGTGCCAGCAGCTTAGCAGAGCCCCACGAGCAGTACTTC
TRBD1	-	TRBJ1-1	TRBV5-4	CASSLDPGGESEAFF	TGTGCCAGCAGCTTGGATCCAGGGGGGGAATCTGAAGCTTTCTTT
-	-	TRBJ1-5	TRBV6-6	CASRYDRTSNQPQHF	TGTGCCAGCAGATACGACAGGACTAGCAATCAGCCCCAGCATTTT
-	-	TRBJ1-1	TRBV7-2	CASSPHQGNTEAFF	TGTGCCAGCAGCCCACATCAGGGTAACACTGAAGCTTTCTTT
TRBD1	-	TRBJ2-7	TRBV25-1	CASRKGGGIDSYEQYF	TGTGCCAGCAGAAAAGGGGGCGGAATCGATTCCTACGAGCAGTACTTC
TRBD2	-	TRBJ2-1	TRBV18	CASSPLSGGVDEQFF	TGTGCCAGCTCACCTTTGAGCGGGGGTGTGGATGAGCAGTTCTTC
-	-	TRBJ2-7	TRBV18	CASSPTGAPIYEQYF	TGTGCCAGCTCACCGACAGGCGCCCCAATCTACGAGCAGTACTTC
TRBD1	-	TRBJ1-1	TRBV5-4	CASSIDRGLETTEAFF	TGTGCCAGCAGCATCGACAGGGGGCTCGAGACCACTGAAGCTTTCTTT
-	-	TRBJ2-1	TRBV2	CASSVIYGNEQFF	TGTGCCAGCAGTGTCATCTACGGAAATGAGCAGTTCTTC
-	-	TRBJ2-7	TRBV6-6	CASSYLQGRTYEQYF	TGTGCCAGCAGTTACCTGCAGGGGCGTACCTACGAGCAGTACTTC